What follows describes a single T cell receptor beta chain. Antigen specificity is unknown. The record originates from a study of CD8 T cells in ankylosing spondylitis. MiXCR was run by TCRdb on the 5' RACE reads, yielding one entry per CDR3 protein. Of under 550,000 distinct CDR3 sequences in the sample, around 26% were seen once. Overall study findings and caveats: A TCR beta motif made of fewer than ten highly homologous variants seemed typical of ankylosing spondylitis blood. Reportedly, disease-linked clones are significantly enriched in ankylosing spondylitis patients' matched synovial fluid.

The V gene's germline CDR1 is LGHDT and CDR2 YNNKEL (reference sequence). V was clipped by 5 bases and J by 7 bases, with 10 bases between them. The CDR3 contains 12 residues. The sequencing sample was made of blood, either unsorted or a sorted T cell fraction (not recorded which). This receptor was obtained from a male donor with ankylosing spondylitis. The chain carries TRBV3-1 and TRBJ2-3; a possible D gene is TRBD2 (6 bases). CDR3 in DNA: TGTGCCAGCAGCTTAGCGGAAAATACGCAGTATTTT. It is translated as CASSLAENTQYF.